One sample yielded the 10 T cell receptor beta chains listed below, sequenced in a study of CD8+CD57+ T cells in acquired aplastic anemia. The patients chosen for sequencing had shown expansion of CD8+CD57+ cells (detected by flow cytometry). The study profiled TCR beta VDJ and CDR3 using genomic DNA as template. TCRdb fed the reads into MiXCR, producing one record per CDR3 protein. The sample yields about half a million distinct CDR3 sequences, around 32% seen once. Sequencing was carried out using sorted CD4+, CD8+, or CD8+CD57+ T cells (not recorded which) from PBMCs. These receptors were obtained from a human donor with aplastic anemia.

This clonotype was seen at least ten times. This chain links TRBV20-1 with TRBJ2-5; D gene unclear. Germline assignment: CDR1 DFQATT and CDR2 SNEGSKA (reference sequence). This CDR3 contains 11 residues. Trimming pared 3 bases from V and 4 bases from J, leaving 6 bases between. Here the CDR3 reads CSARDSETQYF. The CDR3 DNA follows: TGCAGTGCTAGGGATTCAGAGACCCAGTACTTC.

At least ten counts were recorded for this clonotype. This CDR3 is CSAREAAQPQHF. The CDR3 nucleotides read TGCAGTGCTAGAGAGGCAGCCCAGCCCCAGCATTTT. The chain combines TRBV20-1 with TRBJ1-5; D is uncertain. Germline V gene data show CDR1 as DFQATT and CDR2 as SNEGSKA (reference sequence). The CDR3 spans 12 residues. V was pared by 0 bases and J by 7 bases, with 7 bases between.

This clonotype has at least ten counts. The V call is TRBV2, the J call TRBJ1-2, with a weak D call TRBD1 (5 bases). The CDR3 spans 15 residues. Germline CDR1 SNHLY, CDR2 FYNNEI. V lost 7 bases, J lost 4 bases, and 19 bases lay in between. CDR3 protein: CASTPAGQGPYGYTF. The CDR3 DNA reads as TGTGCCAGCACCCCGGCGGGCCAGGGCCCCTATGGCTACACCTTC.

The rearrangement links TRBV24-1 to TRBJ2-7; possible D gene TRBD2, 5 bases. CDR1 is KGHDR, CDR2 SFDVKD, per germline. The CDR3 length is 16 residues. V lost 3 bases and J 2 bases, leaving 16 bases between the germline ends. CDR3 bases: TGTGCCACCAGTGATACCCTAGAGGGTTCAACCTACGAGCAGTACTTC. Amino acids: CATSDTLEGSTYEQYF.

This clonotype was counted only a few times. This sequence joins TRBV6-5 and TRBJ1-2; D may be TRBD1 (5 bases). Germline V gene lookup returns CDR1 MNHEY and CDR2 SVGAGI. The CDR3 contains 15 residues. The V and J ends lost 0 bases and 6 bases respectively, with 14 bases between them. The CDR3 region is CASSYSRQNINGYTF. The CDR3 DNA sequence: TGTGCCAGCAGTTACTCGAGACAGAATATCAATGGCTACACCTTC.

The rearrangement joins TRBV7-3 to TRBJ2-3; 8 positions agree with TRBD2. The CDR3 has 15 amino acids. With V trimmed by 3 bases and J by 2 bases, 4 bases remained unmatched. Germline V gives CDR1 SGHTA, CDR2 FQGTGA. CDR3 region: CASSFIAGPTDTQYF. For the CDR3, the DNA is TGTGCCAGCAGCTTCATAGCGGGACCCACAGATACGCAGTATTTT.

The rearrangement links TRBV7-9 to TRBJ2-4; D is uncertain. V lost 3 bases and J 0 bases, leaving 9 bases between the germline ends. CDR3 length: 15 residues. The germline V gene has CDR1 SEHNR and CDR2 FQNEAQ (reference sequence). The CDR3 spells CASSLTALAKNIQYF. The CDR3 DNA is TGTGCCAGCAGCTTGACGGCCCTAGCCAAAAACATTCAGTACTTC.

The chain employs TRBV11-3 and TRBJ2-5; 12 bases align to TRBD2. The J segment lost 3 bases and the V segment lost 5 bases, leaving 7 bases of the junction unmatched. The V gene's germline CDR1 is SGHNT and CDR2 YENEEA. The CDR3 is 16 residues long. CDR3 DNA sequence: TGTGCCAGCAGCCACCTAGCGGGGGGGGTAGAAGAGACCCAGTACTTC. It yields the protein CASSHLAGGVEETQYF.

This clonotype was counted only a few times. The rearrangement uses TRBV7-3 and TRBJ2-3; TRBD1 agrees at 9 bases. The germline CDR1 and CDR2 sequences are SGHTA and FQGTGA. V lost 0 bases, J lost 3 bases, and 10 bases stayed unmatched. CDR3 size: 18 residues. Written as DNA, the CDR3 is TGTGCCAGCAGCTTAACGATGGCCGGACAGGGGAGGACAGATACGCAGTATTTT. Protein: CASSLTMAGQGRTDTQYF.

This clonotype has at least ten counts. The J gene is TRBJ2-3, the V gene TRBV19; no clear D gene. V lost 5 bases and J lost 2, with 5 bases in between. The germline V gene encodes CDR1 LNHDA and CDR2 SQIVND (reference sequence). This CDR3 is built from 12 residues. CDR3 amino acids: CASSFHTDTQYF. In DNA, the CDR3 is TGTGCCAGTAGTTTCCACACAGATACGCAGTATTTT.